This T cell receptor (beta chain) was observed in a study of T-cell reconstitution after alpha-beta-depleted transplantation in children. This sample's TCRbeta library carried unique molecular identifier barcodes. TCRdb re-analysed the PCR reads in MiXCR, keeping a single row per CDR3 protein. The data show about 140,000 distinct CDR3 sequences, roughly 9% seen once. This clonotype was counted at least ten times. The specimen comprised PBMCs, mostly from graft donor cells, sampled 180 days after TCRalphabeta/CD19-depleted stem cell transplant. The clonotype comes from a female patient aged 2-9 years who had a stem cell transplant for congenital amegakaryocytic thrombocytopenia, so the T cells may come from the graft donor.

Here the CDR3 reads CATALTGTGMNEQFF. The CDR3, as DNA: TGTGCCACCGCGCTCACCGGGACAGGGATGAATGAGCAGTTCTTC. The chain joins TRBV24-1 to TRBJ2-1; 9 bases line up with TRBD1. Trimming removed 9 bases from V and 7 bases from J; junction bases left unmatched: 12. In germline, CDR1 is KGHDR, CDR2 SFDVKD. The CDR3 is 15 amino acids.